Shown below are 12 T cell receptor beta chains from a single sample sequenced in a study of OX40 agonist ivuxolimab in advanced cancers. The library was prepared using the immunoSEQ multiplex PCR assay. TCRdb stores this immuneACCESS table with in-frame sequences only. Part of the clones is absent; in the studies checked, under half of the shortfall reflects unresolved V genes, and no reason is known for the rest. The sample records more than 100,000 clones, approximately 92% of which are singletons. In total, the top ten clones hold about 0.14% of the sample. The starting material was CD4+ or CD8+ T cells sorted from blood, obtained in a trial of the OX40 agonist ivuxolimab. All receptors derive from an adult with an advanced solid tumor such as melanoma, head and neck, liver or kidney cancer.

The chain is built from TRBV11-2 and TRBJ2-1, with D uncertain. V was pared by 5 bases and J by 4 bases, with 6 bases between. Germline V gives CDR1 SGHAT, CDR2 FQNNGV. The CDR3 has 12 amino acids. CDR3 coding DNA: TGTGCCAGCAGCCCTAGATACAATGAGCAGTTCTTC. The encoded protein is CASSPRYNEQFF. The complete variable domain, with remaining parts taken from reference TRBV11-2 and TRBJ2-1, reads EAGVAQSPRYKIIEKRQSVAFWCNPISGHATLYWYQQILGQGPKLLIQFQNNGVVDDSQLPKDRFSAERLKGVDSTLKIQPAKLEDSAVYLCASSPRYNEQFFGPGTRLTVL.

The rearrangement uses TRBV2 and TRBJ1-6; D might be TRBD1 (5 bases). This CDR3 has 13 residues. The ends were cut back, 3 bases at V and 10 bases at J, with 10 bases in the middle. CDR1 is SNHLY, CDR2 FYNNEI, per germline. The CDR3 loop is CASSDWGTSPLHF. In DNA, the CDR3 is TGTGCCAGCAGTGATTGGGGGACCTCACCCCTCCACTTT.

This clone is a singleton in its sample. The V gene is TRBV5-1, the J gene TRBJ1-2; no clear D gene. V lost 5 bases and J 4 bases, leaving 12 bases between the germline ends. Germline-derived CDR1 and CDR2 are SGHRS and YFSETQ. This CDR3 comprises 13 residues. CDR3 in DNA: TGCGCCAGCAGATCAGGAGATCTCTATGGCTACACCTTC. Translated: CASRSGDLYGYTF.

This clone is a singleton in its sample. The rearrangement uses TRBV6-1 and TRBJ2-6, with unresolved D. The CDR3 extends over 15 amino acids. Germline values: CDR1 MNHNS, CDR2 SASEGT. V was pared by 7 bases and J by 0 bases, with 10 bases between. The CDR3, as DNA: TGTGCCAGCACGCGGCCGAGCTCTGGGGCCAACGTCCTGACTTTC. Amino acid sequence: CASTRPSSGANVLTF.

The chain joins TRBV7-9 to TRBJ2-3; D call uncertain. Germline CDR1 and CDR2: SEHNR and FQNEAQ (reference sequence). The CDR3 runs 14 residues. V shed 4 bases and J shed 0 bases, with 8 bases lying between them. The CDR3 region is CASSSHLSTDTQYF. The CDR3 DNA reads TGTGCCAGCAGCTCCCACCTCAGCACAGATACGCAGTATTTT.

The chain links TRBV19 to TRBJ1-1; D unresolved. The CDR3 runs to 15 residues. The V end was cut by 6 bases, the J end by 1 base, with 15 bases between. Germline V gene data show CDR1 as LNHDA and CDR2 as SQIVND (reference sequence). CDR3 residues: CASRLNTLRNTEAFF. Written as DNA, the CDR3 is TGTGCCAGTAGACTAAACACATTAAGGAACACTGAAGCTTTCTTT.

CDR3 amino acids: CASSESEGNYEQYF. Here the CDR3 DNA reads TGCGCCAGCAGTGAGTCCGAGGGCAACTACGAGCAGTACTTC. The genes are TRBV10-1 and TRBJ2-7; possibly TRBD2 for D (5 bases). The germline gives CDR1 WNHNN, CDR2 SYGVQD (reference sequence). The CDR3 has 14 residues. Trimming took 0 bases from V and 3 from J, leaving 9 bases between them.

This clone was seen a single time. The genes are TRBV7-3 and TRBJ2-5, with 10 nucleotides matching TRBD1. The CDR3 consists of 15 residues. The J segment lost 5 bases and the V segment lost 2 bases, leaving 5 bases of the junction unmatched. Germline lookup yields CDR1 SGHTA and CDR2 FQGTGA. In DNA form, the CDR3 reads TGTGCCAGCAGCTTATCAGGGACAGGGGTTGAGACCCAGTACTTC. Translation gives CASSLSGTGVETQYF.

CDR3 bases: TGTGCCAGCAGCTTGGAGACAGGGCTCCCCGGGGAGCTGTTTTTT. Translation: CASSLETGLPGELFF. This sequence joins TRBV11-3 and TRBJ2-2, with 7 bases matching TRBD1. Germline trimming cut 3 bases from V and 6 bases from J; bases unmatched to any gene: 7. CDR1 and CDR2 from the germline V gene are SGHNT and YENEEA. The CDR3 totals 15 residues.

The chain combines TRBV5-1 with TRBJ2-4, with a weak D call TRBD1 (5 bases). Germline V gene sequence: CDR1 SGHRS, CDR2 YFSETQ. Trimming pared 0 bases from V and 8 bases from J, leaving 12 bases between. The length of the CDR3 is 14 residues. The CDR3 spells CASSLVPQGYIQYF. Here the CDR3 DNA reads TGCGCCAGCAGCTTGGTACCGCAGGGTTACATTCAGTACTTC.

The chain employs TRBV28 and TRBJ2-5; 9 bases align to TRBD2. The CDR3 spans 16 residues. Germline V gene lookup returns CDR1 MDHEN and CDR2 SYDVKM. V dropped 1 base and J dropped 2; count of bases not matched to a gene: 5. The CDR3 spells CASSLFRGREQETQYF. CDR3 coding DNA: TGTGCCAGCAGTTTATTTCGCGGGAGGGAGCAAGAGACCCAGTACTTC.

The gene calls are TRBV7-7 and TRBJ2-5; 8 nucleotides agree with TRBD1. Germline trimming cut 4 bases from V and 7 bases from J; bases unmatched to any gene: 8. The CDR3 extends over 14 amino acids. Germline CDR1 and CDR2: SSHAT and FNYEAQ (reference sequence). The CDR3 region has the DNA TGTGCCAGCAGCTCCCGGACAGGGAAAGGGACCCAGTACTTC. This gives the protein CASSSRTGKGTQYF. The entire variable domain, with the rest obtained from reference TRBV7-7 and TRBJ2-5, is as follows: GAGVSQSPRYKVTKRGQDVTLRCDPISSHATLYWYQQALGQGPEFLTYFNYEAQPDKSGLPSDRFSAERPEGSISTLTIQRTEQRDSAMYRCASSSRTGKGTQYFGPGTRLLVL.